A selection of T cell receptor beta chains follows, all from one sample in a study of blood T cell repertoires in COVID-19. Only in-frame clones appear in the TCRdb table, and some are missing; sequencing was by immunoSEQ multiplex PCR. The sample lists about 100,000 clones, around four fifths seen once, with under 20% in the top ten. The sequencing input was peripheral blood. Every receptor here comes from a human donor in a cohort sampled during active COVID-19. The conserved cysteine and the conserved F or W are not part of the CDR3 here. Fields, in order: V gene, CDR3 protein.

V gene: TRBV19
CDR3 protein: ASSGPNTDTQY

V gene: TRBV28
CDR3 protein: ASSFEGARGANVLT

V gene: TRBV7-9
CDR3 protein: ASSPPAGGTDTQY

V gene: TRBV6-1
CDR3 protein: ASSEVAGTNYGYT

V gene: TRBV6-5
CDR3 protein: ASSLGGDRGTYGYT

V gene: TRBV5-1
CDR3 protein: ASSPEPRSGNTIY

V gene: TRBV6-1
CDR3 protein: ASSESRRTEAF

V gene: TRBV7-9
CDR3 protein: ASCPEATNEKLF

V gene: TRBV5-1
CDR3 protein: ASSLSAQGSHEQY

V gene: TRBV27
CDR3 protein: ASSARTGTQNQPQH

V gene: TRBV5-4
CDR3 protein: ASSLLQDNEQF

V gene: TRBV18
CDR3 protein: ASSPSTSGIYEQY

V gene: TRBV2
CDR3 protein: ATSPTGNNNEQF

V gene: TRBV3-1/TRBV3-2
CDR3 protein: ASSQMIAVGNGNTIY

V gene: TRBV7-9
CDR3 protein: ASSLAGGNEQF

V gene: TRBV30
CDR3 protein: AWSAWTDYNSPLH

V gene: TRBV10-3
CDR3 protein: AIRGDRLDSGANVLT

V gene: TRBV25-1
CDR3 protein: ASSDSSVVTGELF

V gene: TRBV5-1
CDR3 protein: ASSLGFLAGADTQY

V gene: TRBV6-5
CDR3 protein: ASSYDGGRVSQH

V gene: TRBV12-3/TRBV12-4
CDR3 protein: ASRGENYGYT

V gene: TRBV5-4
CDR3 protein: ASSRDREGIQY

V gene: TRBV2
CDR3 protein: ASSRTPYNEQF